Below, 32 T cell receptor beta chains from the same sample are listed, as sequenced in a study of T-cell memory formation after mild COVID-19. TCRdb reprocessed the 5' RACE reads with MiXCR, giving one entry per CDR3 protein. The repertoire includes 25,000 to 35,000 distinct CDR3 sequences, just under 7.5% of them detected once, and 12% to 15% sits in the top ten. The sequenced sample was PBMCs or a T cell subset sorted from them (not recorded which). These receptors were collected from an adult woman who had mild COVID-19 (a few samples of this study predate the infection). Cell type and time point are not known.

This clonotype was observed many times. This chain connects TRBV20-1 to TRBJ1-3; 9 positions match TRBD1. The V and J ends lost 3 bases and 3 bases, in that order; junction bases with no gene match: 21. Germline CDR1 and CDR2: DFQATT and SNEGSKA (reference sequence). The CDR3 spans 20 residues. The DNA for the CDR3 is TGCAGTGCTAGGTTTATTCCGGGACAGGGTGTAGCGGGAGTTGGAAACACCATATATTTT. Its protein product is CSARFIPGQGVAGVGNTIYF.

This clonotype came up many times. The rearrangement links TRBV6-5 to TRBJ2-7, with D perhaps matching TRBD2 (6 bases). Germline V lookup: CDR1 MNHEY, CDR2 SVGAGI. V gave up 6 bases and J gave up 5 bases, with 14 bases separating them. The CDR3 extends over 13 amino acids. CDR3 in amino acids: CASSLGGVHEQYF. In DNA, the CDR3 is TGTGCCAGCAGCCTTGGCGGGGTCCACGAGCAGTACTTC.

The sample holds many counts of this clonotype. The chain couples TRBV5-1 to TRBJ1-6; tentatively, D is TRBD1 (6 bases). Germline CDR1 and CDR2: SGHRS and YFSETQ. The CDR3 extends over 17 amino acids. V shed 3 bases and J shed 0 bases, with 13 bases lying between them. The CDR3 spells CASSSSPGDSYNSPLHF. CDR3 nucleotide sequence: TGCGCCAGCAGCTCCAGTCCAGGGGACTCCTATAATTCACCCCTCCACTTT.

This clonotype was recorded at least ten times. This chain connects TRBV10-3 to TRBJ2-3, with 9 bases identical to TRBD2. With V trimmed by 3 bases and J by 7 bases, 11 bases remained unmatched. The CDR3 runs 16 residues. In germline, CDR1 is ENHRY, CDR2 SYGVKD. CDR3 amino acids: CAISDRVAGASNTQYF. The CDR3 nucleotides read TGTGCCATCAGTGATAGGGTAGCGGGGGCCTCTAATACGCAGTATTTT.

This clonotype was observed at least ten times. The chain couples TRBV25-1 to TRBJ2-2; D is possibly TRBD2 (5 bases). Between the trimmed V and J ends, which lost 7 bases and 1 base, there was a span of 10 bases. The CDR3 sequence is 14 residues long. Per germline, CDR1 MGHDK and CDR2 SYGVNS. The chain's CDR3 is CASTLGLNTGELFF. DNA for the CDR3: TGTGCCAGCACCCTCGGACTGAACACCGGGGAGCTGTTTTTT.

This clonotype was recorded many times. The chain links TRBV5-1 to TRBJ2-7, with D unresolved. Germline V gives CDR1 SGHRS, CDR2 YFSETQ. This CDR3 comprises 14 residues. Trimming cost V 4 bases and J 3 bases, with 14 bases left between them. CDR3 DNA: TGCGCCAGCAGCCACCCTGGGATGAACTACGAGCAGTACTTC. Its protein is CASSHPGMNYEQYF.

The rearrangement links TRBV6-6 to TRBJ2-2; 10 nucleotides align to TRBD2. V was pared by 6 bases and J by 4 bases, with 5 bases of the junction left unmatched. The CDR3 is 15 amino acids. Germline CDR1 MNHNY, CDR2 SVGAGI (reference sequence). The CDR3 protein is CASRELAGATGELFF. In DNA, the CDR3 is TGTGCCAGCAGAGAGCTAGCGGGGGCCACCGGGGAGCTGTTTTTT.

This clonotype was seen more than once but under ten times. The chain carries TRBV19 and TRBJ1-2; possibly TRBD1 for D (5 bases). The CDR3 has 13 residues. Trimming took 8 bases from V and 0 from J, leaving 10 bases between them. Per germline, CDR1 LNHDA and CDR2 SQIVND (reference sequence). CDR3 amino acids: CASSHRSNYGYTF. CDR3 nucleotides: TGTGCCAGTTCTCACAGGTCTAACTATGGCTACACCTTC.

The table lists this clonotype with many counts. The J gene is TRBJ2-7, the V gene TRBV25-1; D is ambiguous. Germline V CDR1 and CDR2: MGHDK, SYGVNS. The CDR3 consists of 9 residues. V gave up 4 bases and J gave up 7 bases, with 2 bases separating them. The CDR3 region has the DNA TGTGCCAGCAGTGGAGAGCAGTACTTC. This codes for CASSGEQYF.

This clonotype has ten or more counts. The J gene is TRBJ1-6, the V gene TRBV5-6; D ambiguous. The length of the CDR3 is 16 residues. Germline V gene sequence: CDR1 SGHDT, CDR2 YYEEEE. With 4 bases removed from V and 9 bases from J, the gap between germline ends came to 20 bases. The chain's CDR3 is CASSSDWGKGRSPLHF. In DNA, the CDR3 is TGTGCCAGCAGCAGCGACTGGGGAAAAGGGCGTTCACCCCTCCACTTT.

The rearrangement joins TRBV4-2 to TRBJ2-1; D gene uncertain. CDR1 is LGHNA and CDR2 is YNFKEQ in the germline V gene. V lost 1 base and J lost 10, with 5 bases in between. The CDR3 extends over 11 amino acids. The CDR3 coding sequence is TGTGCCAGCAGCCAAGGAGGAGAGCAGTTCTTC. Its protein product is CASSQGGEQFF.

This clonotype has at least ten counts. The rearrangement links TRBV12-3 or TRBV12-4 to TRBJ2-2, with D unclear. Trimming cost V 3 bases and J 2 bases, with 13 bases left between them. This CDR3 region has 16 residues. The CDR3 coding sequence is TGTGCCAGCAGTTTGCTTGTCGGGTCAAACACCGGGGAGCTGTTTTTT. This encodes CASSLLVGSNTGELFF.

This clonotype was seen many times. The chain has TRBV7-8 and TRBJ2-7; 10 nucleotides line up with TRBD2. Germline V gene lookup returns CDR1 SGHVS and CDR2 FQNEAQ. This CDR3 has 16 amino acids. V lost 6 bases and J lost 3; bases outside the gene matches: 11. The CDR3 protein is CASSPSLAGGNYEQYF. As DNA, the CDR3 is TGTGCCAGCAGTCCCTCCTTAGCGGGAGGCAACTACGAGCAGTACTTC.

This clonotype appeared a few times. The rearrangement links TRBV25-1 to TRBJ2-7; a possible D gene is TRBD1 (5 bases). Trimming pared 4 bases from V and 4 bases from J, leaving 20 bases between. There are 16 residues in the CDR3. CDR1 and CDR2 from the germline V gene are MGHDK and SYGVNS. The CDR3: CASSAEGDGASYEQYF. CDR3 nucleotide sequence: TGTGCCAGCAGTGCGGAAGGAGATGGGGCCTCTTACGAGCAGTACTTC.

This clonotype was seen many times. This chain joins TRBV25-1 and TRBJ2-2, with D maybe TRBD1 (6 bases). This CDR3 spans 13 amino acids. The V end was cut by 2 bases, the J end by 6 bases, with 7 bases between. Germline CDR1 reads MGHDK; CDR2 reads SYGVNS. CDR3 in DNA: TGTGCCAGCAGTGAACACAGGGCCGGGGAGCTGTTTTTT. Its translation is CASSEHRAGELFF.

This clonotype has at least ten counts. The chain couples TRBV12-3 or TRBV12-4 to TRBJ2-7, with D perhaps TRBD1 or TRBD2 (6 bases each). The CDR3 is 15 residues long. The germline V and J ends were trimmed by 5 bases and 2 bases, with 16 bases remaining between them. CDR3 region: CASSPGDWGAYEQYF. Here the CDR3 DNA reads TGTGCCAGCAGTCCAGGGGACTGGGGAGCCTACGAGCAGTACTTC.

This clonotype turned up a few times. A clone one base away is much larger, so this may be a read error. This chain links TRBV12-3 or TRBV12-4 with TRBJ2-7; D gene ambiguous. CDR3 length: 13 residues. Trimming took 6 bases from V and 12 from J, leaving 21 bases between them. The CDR3, as DNA: TGTGCCAGCAGATTGAGTGCGCTCGGCAGGCTGTACTTC. Translating it yields CASRLSALGRLYF.

There are many counts of this clonotype. The chain uses TRBV5-6 and TRBJ2-4; a possible D gene is TRBD1 (6 bases). V was shortened by 3 bases and J by 0 bases, with 13 bases between the two germline ends. Germline V gene lookup returns CDR1 SGHDT and CDR2 YYEEEE. This CDR3 is built from 16 residues. CDR3 region: CASSYRTVLAKNIQYF. The CDR3 DNA sequence: TGTGCCAGCAGCTACAGGACAGTACTAGCCAAAAACATTCAGTACTTC.

The sample holds many counts of this clonotype. This rearrangement joins TRBV27 to TRBJ2-3, with a weak D call TRBD2 (6 bases). Trimming cost V 4 bases and J 8 bases, with 10 bases left between them. The V gene's germline CDR1 is MNHEY and CDR2 SMNVEV (reference sequence). CDR3 size: 12 residues. As DNA, the CDR3 is TGTGCCAGCAGTTCCCTGCGGGGTACGCAGTATTTT. This gives the protein CASSSLRGTQYF.

This clonotype was found many times. V and J are TRBV7-8 and TRBJ2-1; no definite D call. Deletions cut 3 bases from V and 0 bases from J, with 9 bases between. Germline V lookup: CDR1 SGHVS, CDR2 FQNEAQ. The CDR3 is 15 residues long. The CDR3 sequence: CASSFGHISYNEQFF. CDR3 DNA sequence: TGTGCCAGCAGCTTCGGCCATATCTCCTACAATGAGCAGTTCTTC. The entire variable domain, with the rest obtained from reference TRBV7-8 and TRBJ2-1, is as follows: GAGVSQSPRYKVAKRGQDVALRCDPISGHVSLFWYQQALGQGPEFLTYFQNEAQLDKSGLPSDRFFAERPEGSVSTLKIQRTQQEDSAVYLCASSFGHISYNEQFFGPGTRLTVL.

This clonotype was picked up many times. The chain couples TRBV12-3 or TRBV12-4 to TRBJ2-5; D uncertain. Trimming shortened V by 5 bases and J by 0 bases, and 13 bases separated the two germline ends. The CDR3 is 15 residues long. In nucleotides, the CDR3 is TGTGCCAGCAGTCCGGGTGGGATGTACCAAGAGACCCAGTACTTC. Its protein is CASSPGGMYQETQYF.

This clonotype occurred many times. V gene TRBV12-3 or TRBV12-4 combines with J gene TRBJ1-1; D gene uncertain. V lost 1 base, J lost 5 bases, and 5 bases lay in between. The CDR3 is 12 amino acids. CDR3 in DNA: TGTGCCAGCAGTTTAGAAGTTACTGAAGCTTTCTTT. It specifies CASSLEVTEAFF.

This clonotype was detected ten times or more. The chain employs TRBV7-9 and TRBJ2-7, with D tentatively TRBD1 (6 bases). V was clipped by 6 bases and J by 2 bases, with 14 bases between them. This CDR3 has 14 amino acids. Germline V gives CDR1 SEHNR, CDR2 FQNEAQ (reference sequence). The CDR3: CASRPNGQTYEQYF. The CDR3 nucleotides are TGTGCCAGCAGGCCAAATGGACAGACCTACGAGCAGTACTTC.

This clonotype was observed at least ten times. V is TRBV29-1 and J is TRBJ1-2; a weak D match, TRBD1 (5 bases). V was cut by 4 bases and J by 5 bases, with 11 bases left in between. CDR1 SQVTM and CDR2 ANQGSEA come from the germline V gene. This CDR3 spans 12 amino acids. The CDR3, as DNA: TGCAGCGTTGTGCAGGGAGGATATGGCTACACCTTC. It codes for CSVVQGGYGYTF.

CDR3 sequence (DNA): TGTGCCAGTAGTTTCCCGGGCAGCACAGATACGCAGTATTTT. It yields the protein CASSFPGSTDTQYF. V and J are TRBV19 and TRBJ2-3; D unresolved. With 5 bases removed from V and 0 bases from J, the gap between germline ends came to 9 bases. This CDR3 is built from 14 residues. Germline CDR1 LNHDA, CDR2 SQIVND (reference sequence).

This clonotype has at least ten counts. The gene calls are TRBV24-1 and TRBJ2-3; D unresolved. The CDR3 length is 13 residues. The V end lost 3 bases, the J end lost 4 bases, and 7 bases lay between the germline ends. Germline lookup yields CDR1 KGHDR and CDR2 SFDVKD. The CDR3 sequence: CATSDPLADTQYF. In DNA form, the CDR3 reads TGTGCCACCAGTGATCCCCTAGCAGATACGCAGTATTTT.

This clonotype was observed many times. This chain links TRBV20-1 with TRBJ1-1; D possibly corresponds to TRBD1 (6 bases). The CDR3 length is 13 residues. CDR1 DFQATT and CDR2 SNEGSKA come from the germline V gene (reference sequence). The CDR3 here is CRQHQGKNTEAFF. CDR3 coding DNA: TGCAGACAACACCAGGGGAAGAACACTGAAGCTTTCTTT.

As concerns this clonotype: This clone may be a read error of a much larger clone one base away. This chain uses TRBV7-9 with TRBJ2-3; D is ambiguous. The CDR3 is 12 residues long. In germline, CDR1 is SEHNR, CDR2 FQNEAQ (reference sequence). Trimming shortened V by 6 bases and J by 8 bases, and 12 bases separated the two germline ends. As DNA, the CDR3 is TGTGCCAGCAGGCCCCAACAGATTACGCAGTATTTT. This sequence encodes CASRPQQITQYF.

This clonotype was counted many times. V usage is TRBV18 and J usage is TRBJ2-5, with 8 bases lining up with TRBD1. The J segment lost 5 bases and the V segment lost 6 bases, leaving 5 bases of the junction unmatched. This CDR3 region has 13 residues. Germline V gives CDR1 KGHSH, CDR2 LQKENI. Here the CDR3 reads CASSRDRSETQYF. CDR3 nucleotide sequence: TGTGCCAGCTCTCGGGACAGGTCGGAGACCCAGTACTTC. Complete variable domain (other parts from reference TRBV18 and TRBJ2-5): NAGVMQNPRHLVRRRGQEARLRCSPMKGHSHVYWYRQLPEEGLKFMVYLQKENIIDESGMPKERFSAEFPKEGPSILRIQQVVRGDSAAYFCASSRDRSETQYFGPGTRLLVL.

This clonotype was recorded many times. The chain carries TRBV20-1 and TRBJ2-3; 9 bases are a match to TRBD2. CDR3 length equals 16 residues. The trim removed 1 base at V and 3 bases at J, leaving 8 bases unmatched. The germline V gene has CDR1 DFQATT and CDR2 SNEGSKA (reference sequence). The CDR3 loop is CSARGRPSGKTDTQYF. The CDR3 DNA follows: TGCAGTGCTAGAGGCCGGCCTAGCGGGAAGACAGATACGCAGTATTTT.

At least ten counts were recorded for this clonotype. The CDR3 is CASSLASGTGIGGYTF. In DNA, the CDR3 is TGCGCCAGCAGCTTGGCCTCCGGGACAGGGATCGGGGGCTACACCTTC. The chain carries TRBV5-1 and TRBJ1-2; 9 bases match TRBD1. After removal of 0 bases from V and 8 bases from J, the junction contained 11 bases not matched to a gene. Germline CDR1 SGHRS, CDR2 YFSETQ. The CDR3 consists of 16 residues.

This clonotype was detected ten times or more. The chain carries TRBV20-1 and TRBJ2-2; 8 nucleotides agree with TRBD1. CDR1 DFQATT and CDR2 SNEGSKA come from the germline V gene (reference sequence). CDR3 length: 16 residues. Trimming took 0 bases from V and 7 from J; bases not matched to a gene: 10. DNA for the CDR3: TGCAGTGCTAGAGACCCCAGGGGGCGCGAAATCGGGGAGCTGTTTTTT. Translated: CSARDPRGREIGELFF.